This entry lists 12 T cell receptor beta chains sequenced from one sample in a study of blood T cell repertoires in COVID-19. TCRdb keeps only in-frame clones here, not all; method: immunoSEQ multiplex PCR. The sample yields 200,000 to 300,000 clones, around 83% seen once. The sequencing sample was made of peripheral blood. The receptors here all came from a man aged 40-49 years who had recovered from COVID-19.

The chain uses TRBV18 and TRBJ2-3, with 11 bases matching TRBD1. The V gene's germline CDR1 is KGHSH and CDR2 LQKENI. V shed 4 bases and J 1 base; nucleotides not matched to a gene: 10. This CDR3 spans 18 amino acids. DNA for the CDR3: TGTGCCAGCTCACACCGGACAGGGGGCGCACGGGGCACAGATACGCAGTATTTT. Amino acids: CASSHRTGGARGTDTQYF. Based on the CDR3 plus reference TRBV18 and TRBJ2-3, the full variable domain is NAGVMQNPRHLVRRRGQEARLRCSPMKGHSHVYWYRQLPEEGLKFMVYLQKENIIDESGMPKERFSAEFPKEGPSILRIQQVVRGDSAAYFCASSHRTGGARGTDTQYFGPGTRLTVL.

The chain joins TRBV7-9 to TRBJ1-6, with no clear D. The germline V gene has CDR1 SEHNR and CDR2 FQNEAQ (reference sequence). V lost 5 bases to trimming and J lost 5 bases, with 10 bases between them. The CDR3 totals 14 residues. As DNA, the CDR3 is TGTGCCAGCAGCGTGACAAGGAATAATTCACCCCTCCACTTT. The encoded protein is CASSVTRNNSPLHF. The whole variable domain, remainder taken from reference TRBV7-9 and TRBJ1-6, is DTGVSQNPRHKITKRGQNVTFRCDPISEHNRLYWYRQTLGQGPEFLTYFQNEAQLEKSRLLSDRFSAERPKGSFSTLEIQRTEQGDSAMYLCASSVTRNNSPLHFGNGTRLTVT.

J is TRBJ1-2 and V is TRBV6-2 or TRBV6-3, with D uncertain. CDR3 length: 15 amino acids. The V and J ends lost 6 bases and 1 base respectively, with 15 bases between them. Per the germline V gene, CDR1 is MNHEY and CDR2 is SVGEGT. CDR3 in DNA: TGTGCCAGCAGCCCCATTAACAGCTATAACTATGGCTACACCTTC. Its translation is CASSPINSYNYGYTF.

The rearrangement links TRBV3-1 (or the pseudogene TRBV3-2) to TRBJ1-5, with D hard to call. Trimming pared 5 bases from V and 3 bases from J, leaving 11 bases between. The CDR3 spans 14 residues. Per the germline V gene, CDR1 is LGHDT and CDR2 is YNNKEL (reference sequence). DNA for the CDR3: TGTGCCAGCAGCACCCGGGTTTCCAATCAGCCCCAGCATTTT. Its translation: CASSTRVSNQPQHF.

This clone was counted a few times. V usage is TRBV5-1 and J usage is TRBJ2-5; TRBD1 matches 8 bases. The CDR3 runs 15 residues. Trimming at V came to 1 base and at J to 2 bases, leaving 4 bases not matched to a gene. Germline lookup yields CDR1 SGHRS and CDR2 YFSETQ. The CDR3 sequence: CASSLNTGGQETQYF. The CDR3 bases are TGCGCCAGCAGCTTGAATACAGGGGGACAAGAGACCCAGTACTTC. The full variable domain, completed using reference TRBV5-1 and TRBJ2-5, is KAGVTQTPRYLIKTRGQQVTLSCSPISGHRSVSWYQQTPGQGLQFLFEYFSETQRNKGNFPGRFSGRQFSNSRSEMNVSTLELGDSALYLCASSLNTGGQETQYFGPGTRLLVL.

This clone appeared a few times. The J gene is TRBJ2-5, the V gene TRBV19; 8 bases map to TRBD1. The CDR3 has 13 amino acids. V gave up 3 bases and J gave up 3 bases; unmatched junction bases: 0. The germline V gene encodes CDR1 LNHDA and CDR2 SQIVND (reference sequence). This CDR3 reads CASSMDREETQYF. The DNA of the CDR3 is TGTGCCAGTAGTATGGACAGGGAAGAGACCCAGTACTTC.

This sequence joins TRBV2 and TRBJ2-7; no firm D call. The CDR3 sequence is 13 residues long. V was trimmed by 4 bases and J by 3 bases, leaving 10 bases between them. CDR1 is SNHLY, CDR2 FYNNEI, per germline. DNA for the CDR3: TGTGCCAGCAGTGTCGGCGGTGTCTACGAGCAGTACTTC. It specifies CASSVGGVYEQYF.

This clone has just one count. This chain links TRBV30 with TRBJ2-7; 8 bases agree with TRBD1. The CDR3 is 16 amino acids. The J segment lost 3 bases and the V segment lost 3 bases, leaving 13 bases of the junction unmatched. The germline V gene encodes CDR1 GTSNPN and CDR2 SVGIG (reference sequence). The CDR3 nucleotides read TGTGCCTGGAGCGCCCCTTCGCGGACAGGGTACTACGAGCAGTACTTC. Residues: CAWSAPSRTGYYEQYF. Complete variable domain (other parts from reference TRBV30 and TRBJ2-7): SQTIHQWPATLVQPVGSPLSLECTVEGTSNPNLYWYRQAAGRGLQLLFYSVGIGQISSEVPQNLSASRPQDRQFILSSKKLLLSDSGFYLCAWSAPSRTGYYEQYFGPGTRLTVT.

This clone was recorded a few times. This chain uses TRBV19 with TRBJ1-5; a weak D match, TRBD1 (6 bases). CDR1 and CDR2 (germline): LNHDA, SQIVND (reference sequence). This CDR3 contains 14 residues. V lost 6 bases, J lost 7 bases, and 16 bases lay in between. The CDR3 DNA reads TGTGCCAGTAGCGAGACAGGATTGGGGCAGCCCCAGCATTTT. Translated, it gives CASSETGLGQPQHF.

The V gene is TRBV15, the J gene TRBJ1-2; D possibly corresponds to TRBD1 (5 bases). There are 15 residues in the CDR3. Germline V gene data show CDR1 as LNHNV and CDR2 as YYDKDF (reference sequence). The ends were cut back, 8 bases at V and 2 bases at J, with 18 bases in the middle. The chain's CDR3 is CATGSARATNYGYTF. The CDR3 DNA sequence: TGTGCCACCGGTTCGGCCAGGGCCACCAACTATGGCTACACCTTC.

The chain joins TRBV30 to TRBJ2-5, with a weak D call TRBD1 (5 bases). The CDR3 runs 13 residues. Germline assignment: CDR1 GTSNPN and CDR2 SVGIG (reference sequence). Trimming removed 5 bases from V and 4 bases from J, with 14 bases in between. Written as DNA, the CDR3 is TGTGCCTGGGGGGCCAGGGCTGGAGAGACCCAGTACTTC. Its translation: CAWGARAGETQYF.

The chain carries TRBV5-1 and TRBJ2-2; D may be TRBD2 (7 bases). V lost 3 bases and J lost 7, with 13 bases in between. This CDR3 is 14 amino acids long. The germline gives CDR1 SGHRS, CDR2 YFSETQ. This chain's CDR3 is CASSSGGRGGELFF. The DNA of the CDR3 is TGCGCCAGCAGCTCGGGGGGCCGGGGCGGGGAGCTGTTTTTT. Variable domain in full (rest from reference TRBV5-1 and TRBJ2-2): KAGVTQTPRYLIKTRGQQVTLSCSPISGHRSVSWYQQTPGQGLQFLFEYFSETQRNKGNFPGRFSGRQFSNSRSEMNVSTLELGDSALYLCASSSGGRGGELFFGEGSRLTVL.